What follows describes a single T cell receptor (beta chain). The data derive from a study of blood T cell repertoires in COVID-19. Study background: Samples of COVID-19 (acute and convalescent) were obtained from the United States, Italy and Spain. T cells, B-cell-depleted T cells, or PBMCs supplied cDNA or gDNA.

How the authors handled the data: Amplification from reference gene primers served as the basis for estimated nucleated cell counts. Some clones are missing from TCRdb's copy, which holds only in-frame ones; the method was immunoSEQ multiplex PCR. From that table come the V and J calls and clone size; the DNA was used to work out D and trimming. The table includes roughly 250,000 clones, 81% detected once. The V gene end was trimmed by 1 base and the J gene end by 4 bases; junction bases not matched to a gene: 7. The CDR3 totals 16 residues. Per germline, CDR1 MNHEY and CDR2 SVGAGI. The clonotype comes from a woman aged 55-75 years with active or convalescent COVID-19. This rearrangement joins TRBV6-5 to TRBJ2-7; 10 bases map to TRBD1. The sequenced material came from peripheral blood. The CDR3 sequence: CASSYYSPGQGYEQYF. The CDR3 bases are TGTGCCAGCAGTTACTATTCCCCGGGACAGGGGTACGAGCAGTACTTC.